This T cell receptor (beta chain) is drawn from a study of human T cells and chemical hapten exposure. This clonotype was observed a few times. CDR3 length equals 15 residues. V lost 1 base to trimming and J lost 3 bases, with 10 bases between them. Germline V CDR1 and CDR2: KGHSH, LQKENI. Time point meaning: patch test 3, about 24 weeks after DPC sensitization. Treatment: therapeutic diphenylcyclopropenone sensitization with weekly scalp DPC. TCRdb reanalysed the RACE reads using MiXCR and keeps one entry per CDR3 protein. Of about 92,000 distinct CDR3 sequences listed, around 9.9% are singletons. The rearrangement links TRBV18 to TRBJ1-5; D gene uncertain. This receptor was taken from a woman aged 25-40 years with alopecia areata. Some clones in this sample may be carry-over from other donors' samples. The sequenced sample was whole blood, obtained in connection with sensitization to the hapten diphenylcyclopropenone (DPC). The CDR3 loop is CASSPLRQYNQPQHF. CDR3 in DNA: TGTGCCAGCTCACCACTTCGCCAGTACAATCAGCCCCAGCATTTT.